This T cell receptor beta chain was observed in a study of siplizumab effects on memory and regulatory T cells. The length of the CDR3 is 15 residues. Germline loops: CDR1 SGHAT, CDR2 FQDESV (reference sequence). V shed 4 bases and J 2 bases; nucleotides not matched to a gene: 4. Generated by immunoSEQ multiplex PCR, the TCRdb table keeps only in-frame clones and is missing some. The repertoire includes over 85,000 clones, roughly 89% of them detected once, and 1% to 1.5% sits in the top ten. General study findings and limits: There appeared to be greater diversity in naive T cells than in memory cells, and naive T cells seemed major contributors to the alloresponse. Most alloreactive clones went unmapped to unstimulated subsets; only a minor fraction mapped.

As concerns this clone: No antigen is known for it.

The chain joins TRBV11-1 to TRBJ2-1; 8 bases fit TRBD2. The sample comprised CD4+ T cells sorted from blood. This clonotype was obtained from a human donor in good health. The chain's CDR3 is CASSSGGGTYNEQFF. The CDR3 bases are TGTGCCAGCAGCTCGGGCGGGGGGACCTACAATGAGCAGTTCTTC.